The next 15 T cell receptor beta chains were all read from a single sample in a study of T cell repertoires in cytomegalovirus infection. Each CDR3 protein is one row after TCRdb ran MiXCR on the reads. The table lists some 680,000 distinct CDR3 sequences, 35% of them singletons. Sequences were obtained from PBMCs. All receptors come from a human donor in good health (CMV status not recorded). Some clones in this sample may be carry-over from other donors' samples.

A remark on this clonotype: The CDR3 ends on some other residue instead of the conserved phenylalanine or tryptophan, so this is likely a read error. The CDR3 region has the DNA TGTGCCAGTAGCCCCGGACAGGGGAGGAATGAGCAGTTCCTC. Protein sequence: CASSPGQGRNEQFL. V and J are TRBV19 and TRBJ2-1; 9 bases are shared with TRBD1. Germline CDR1 reads LNHDA; CDR2 reads SQIVND (reference sequence). After removal of 6 bases from V and 7 bases from J, the junction contained 7 bases not matched to a gene. CDR3 length: 14 residues.

V usage is TRBV7-2 and J usage is TRBJ2-1, with D perhaps TRBD1 (6 bases). Germline CDR1 SGHTA, CDR2 FQGNSA. The CDR3 spans 13 residues. V was trimmed by 1 base and J by 8 bases, leaving 9 bases between them. The DNA for the CDR3 is TGTGCCAGCAGCTTAGGGGACACTTATGAGCAGTTCTTC. The encoded protein is CASSLGDTYEQFF.

The rearrangement links TRBV28 to TRBJ2-1, with 9 positions matching TRBD1. The V gene end was trimmed by 7 bases and the J gene end by 8 bases; junction bases not matched to a gene: 12. The germline CDR1 and CDR2 sequences are MDHEN and SYDVKM. The CDR3 runs to 15 residues. The chain's CDR3 is CASTIYRGLRDEQFF. In DNA form, the CDR3 reads TGTGCCAGCACCATATACAGGGGGCTACGCGATGAGCAGTTCTTC.

V is TRBV28 and J is TRBJ1-2; D unclear. Per the germline V gene, CDR1 is MDHEN and CDR2 is SYDVKM. The V end was cut by 3 bases, the J end by 8 bases, with 16 bases between. There are 14 residues in the CDR3. The chain's CDR3 is CASSFSRKVGGYTF. As DNA, the CDR3 is TGTGCCAGCAGTTTTTCACGGAAGGTCGGCGGCTACACCTTC.

The gene calls are TRBV7-2 and TRBJ1-5; D uncertain. The CDR3 spans 13 residues. Deletions cut 2 bases from V and 6 bases from J, with 8 bases between. The germline gives CDR1 SGHTA, CDR2 FQGNSA. CDR3 coding DNA: TGTGCCAGCAGCTTATCCAACCCTCAGCCCCAGCATTTT. Amino acid sequence: CASSLSNPQPQHF.

This clonotype showed up just a few times. The chain recombines TRBV29-1 with TRBJ2-5; D uncertain. Germline CDR1 reads SQVTM; CDR2 reads ANQGSEA. The V gene lost 7 bases and the J gene lost 3 bases, with 6 bases spanning the gap. The CDR3 runs to 10 residues. In nucleotides, the CDR3 is TGCAGCGGGACCGAAGAGACCCAGTACTTC. As protein: CSGTEETQYF.

Comment on this clonotype: Just one base apart from a much larger clone, this may be a read error. V gene TRBV7-2 combines with J gene TRBJ2-7; D gene ambiguous. With 9 bases removed from V and 6 bases from J, the gap between germline ends came to 18 bases. This CDR3 comprises 13 residues. Germline lookup yields CDR1 SGHTA and CDR2 FQGNSA. The CDR3 here is CARSNQFNGEQYF. In DNA form, the CDR3 reads TGTGCCAGAAGCAATCAATTTAATGGCGAGCAGTACTTC.

CDR3 protein: CASSYSAPQNGEKLFF. The CDR3 nucleotides are TGTGCCAGCAGTTACTCGGCCCCCCAAAACGGGGAAAAACTGTTTTTT. This chain joins TRBV6-8 and TRBJ1-4; D gene unclear. The germline gives CDR1 MNHGY, CDR2 SAAAGT. V lost 0 bases to trimming and J lost 8 bases, with 16 bases between them. This CDR3 region has 16 residues.

Note on this clonotype: At one end the junction does not follow the germline gene, possibly because of a read error. This sequence joins TRBV4-1 and TRBJ1-2; 9 bases are shared with TRBD1. Germline V CDR1 and CDR2: MGHRA, YSYEKL. The CDR3 length is 14 residues. Here the CDR3 DNA reads TGCGCCAGCAGCCAAATCTCCGGGACAGGGATCTCAATCTTC. Translation: CASSQISGTGISIF.

The CDR3 nucleotides are TGTGCCAGCAGCCCCCGGGCCCCTGACATTCAGTACTTC. Protein product: CASSPRAPDIQYF. The chain has TRBV7-6 and TRBJ2-4; the D is unclear. Trimming took off 5 bases at V and 8 bases at J, with 13 bases between the two ends. This CDR3 region has 13 residues. The germline gives CDR1 SGHVS, CDR2 FNYEAQ.

The chain carries TRBV7-9 and TRBJ2-7; 10 bases line up with TRBD1. Germline loops: CDR1 SEHNR, CDR2 FQNEAQ (reference sequence). Germline trimming cut 5 bases from V and 3 bases from J; bases unmatched to any gene: 7. The CDR3 sequence is 15 residues long. The CDR3, as DNA: TGTGCCAGCAGCCCAAGGGACAGGGGAGGCTACGAGCAGTACTTC. This codes for CASSPRDRGGYEQYF. Complete variable domain (other parts from reference TRBV7-9 and TRBJ2-7): DTGVSQNPRHKITKRGQNVTFRCDPISEHNRLYWYRQTLGQGPEFLTYFQNEAQLEKSRLLSDRFSAERPKGSFSTLEIQRTEQGDSAMYLCASSPRDRGGYEQYFGPGTRLTVT.

The rearrangement joins TRBV29-1 to TRBJ2-5, with D unresolved. V lost 4 bases, J lost 5 bases, and 17 bases lay in between. Germline V gene sequence: CDR1 SQVTM, CDR2 ANQGSEA. The CDR3 is made up of 14 amino acids. DNA for the CDR3: TGCAGCGTTGGTCGGGTGGGGTTTTTGGAGACCCAGTACTTC. Translation gives CSVGRVGFLETQYF.

This clonotype has more than one count but fewer than ten. CDR3 coding DNA: TGTGCCAGCGTAATGGACAGTAAAGGGCAGCCCCAGCATTTT. Translation gives CASVMDSKGQPQHF. The chain uses TRBV2 and TRBJ1-5; weak D call: TRBD1 (6 bases). The V end lost 8 bases, the J end lost 7 bases, and 18 bases lay between the germline ends. The CDR3 sequence is 14 residues long. Per germline, CDR1 SNHLY and CDR2 FYNNEI.

The chain carries TRBV7-3 and TRBJ1-6; D is unresolved. This CDR3 has 14 residues. V was trimmed by 3 bases and J by 6 bases, leaving 9 bases between them. Looked up from germline, CDR1 is SGHTA and CDR2 is FQGTGA. CDR3 coding DNA: TGTGCCAGCAGCTTCGACGGCATTAATTCACCCCTCCACTTT. Protein: CASSFDGINSPLHF.

The CDR3 loop is CASSQLAGGPPTGELFF. The CDR3 coding sequence is TGCGCCAGCAGCCAACTAGCGGGGGGGCCCCCAACCGGGGAGCTGTTTTTT. The chain links TRBV4-1 to TRBJ2-2, with 12 bases aligning to TRBD2. V lost 2 bases and J lost 5; bases outside the gene matches: 6. This CDR3 contains 17 residues. Germline CDR1 MGHRA, CDR2 YSYEKL.